This TCR beta chain was found in a study of tumor-infiltrating lymphocytes in primary liver carcinoma. Study-level findings and limits: The overlap of tumor-adjacent and tumor-blood pairs was smaller than that of tumor region pairs.

Scientists recovered RNA and DNA together from around 18-30 mg of unsorted bulk tissue. There were only treatment-naive patients, all with chronic HBV infection. Starting from 500 ng of total RNA, TCR beta cDNA was produced with a primer in the constant region. Investigators got TCR beta libraries out of three nested multiplex PCR rounds, done with slightly modified ARM-PCR. Researchers ran the first two PCR rounds for roughly 10 cycles each with TRBV1-TRBV30 forward primers and a C-beta reverse primer. TCRdb re-analysed the multiplex PCR reads in MiXCR, keeping a single row per CDR3 protein. This table holds roughly 100,000 distinct CDR3 sequences, 55% to 80% found once. Regarding this clonotype: The antigen remains unidentified.

The CDR3 consists of 16 residues. Germline CDR1 MNHNY, CDR2 SVGAGI (reference sequence). With V trimmed by 8 bases and J by 8 bases, 15 bases remained unmatched. The sample comprised liver tumor tissue from sampling region 2. The subset is: tumor region T2, inferior pole. The chain uses TRBV6-6 and TRBJ2-1; 10 positions agree with TRBD2. The receptor was isolated from an older woman with primary liver carcinoma and hepatitis B virus infection. The CDR3 loop is CASGIIAGGPDDEQFF. Written as DNA, the CDR3 is TGTGCCAGCGGTATAATAGCGGGAGGTCCCGATGATGAGCAGTTCTTC.